This T cell receptor (beta chain) was sequenced in a study of blood T cell repertoires in COVID-19 (dated by TCRdb to 2020 to 2022). Regarding the study in general: The collaborator samples originated in the United States, Italy and Spain and spanned the acute and convalescent phases of COVID-19. The material from the prospective study consisted of cDNA or gDNA derived from T cells, B-cell-depleted T cells, or PBMCs. The repertoires were made available in a free public database intended to serve as a resource for research on the immune response to SARS-CoV-2. The sample metadata nearly always contained a de-identified subject ID, COVID-19 status, age in years and sex. Where available, HLA class I and class II types were taken from metadata supplied by the sample provider and were not determined by assay-based typing. Subjects who had been exposed to COVID-19, were actively infected with it, or had recovered from it provided the deeply sampled blood TCRbeta repertoires that made up the dataset. The samples were drawn from two sources: the first 160 participants of the ongoing ImmuneRACE study, and over 950 subjects contributed by 6 global collaborators. What the authors observed across the whole study: Clinical and demographic metadata were provided uncurated, with the amount varying by source and participant.

TCRbeta CDR3 regions were amplified from genomic DNA using the immunoSEQ Assay, a bias-controlled multiplex PCR. The authors' pipeline ran thus. Nucleated cell counts per sample were estimated from amplification of reference gene primers within the assay. To quantify the absolute abundance of each unique TCRbeta CDR3 rearrangement, sequence reads were collapsed and filtered. Productive Simpson clonality was computed per sample as the square root of Simpson's diversity index over productive rearrangements. This immuneACCESS table, as held by TCRdb, lists in-frame sequences with V and J called but not all clones. Of the missing ones, under half trace to an unresolved V gene in checked studies; the others have no known cause. D and trimming come from the DNA, and the V and J calls and clone size come from that table. The sample table records roughly 200,000 clones; 88% of these occur just once. Of the sample, under 2% falls within the top ten clones.

Points on this clone: Its binding antigen is unknown. Base qualities are missing; no much larger clone stands one base away.

For CDR1 and CDR2, the germline V gene lists KGHSH and LQKENI. The CDR3 covers 15 residues, taking in both the cysteine and the phenylalanine. The kept DNA is CDR3 alone, 45 bases in frame from the first base. V is trimmed back by 2 bases and J by 3 bases, and the junction contains 3 bases that no gene match accounts for. The collaborating institutions used their own protocols to collect whole blood in K2EDTA tubes. For TCRbeta analysis, collaborator samples were shipped as frozen whole blood, as isolated PBMCs, or as DNA extracted from either sample type. This clonotype originated in a man aged 70 or older with acute or convalescent COVID-19. The chain links TRBV18 with TRBJ1-3, with 8 central nucleotides matching TRBD1. The material sequenced was peripheral blood. The nucleotide sequence is TGTGCCAGCTCACCAGAGACAGGGGTTGGAAACACCATATATTTT. This sequence encodes CASSPETGVGNTIYF.